One sample yielded the 10 T cell receptor beta chains listed below, sequenced in a study of metastatic and nonmetastatic thyroid tumors. Nobody among the patients had been given any treatment before thyroid surgery. TCRdb reassembled clones from the PCR reads with MiXCR. The table lists 25,000 to 30,000 clones, roughly 3.7% of them singletons. Sequencing used blood. The receptors stem from a male donor with papillary thyroid cancer or a benign thyroid nodule (not recorded which). Some clones in this sample may be carry-over from other donors' samples.

There are a few counts of this clone. V gene TRBV9 combines with J gene TRBJ2-5; the match to TRBD2 covers 13 bases. CDR3 length: 17 amino acids. The ends lost 3 bases at V and 0 bases at J; junction bases unmatched: 5. Germline CDR1 is SGDLS and CDR2 is YYNGEE. The CDR3 region has the DNA TGTGCCAGCAGCGAATCCGGGACTAGCGGGAACCAAGAGACCCAGTACTTC. Amino acid sequence: CASSESGTSGNQETQYF.

This chain joins TRBV7-2 and TRBJ1-1; weak D call: TRBD1 (6 bases). V was pared by 2 bases and J by 3 bases, with 10 bases between. This CDR3 is 14 amino acids long. Germline V lookup: CDR1 SGHTA, CDR2 FQGNSA. This CDR3 reads CASSLPYRDTEAFF. The CDR3 nucleotides read TGTGCCAGCAGCTTACCTTACAGGGACACTGAAGCTTTCTTT.

This clone was picked up a small number of times. Here the CDR3 DNA reads TGCAGTGCTGACCGCGGGGGGCTCTCCTACGAGCAGTACTTC. Translated: CSADRGGLSYEQYF. The chain combines TRBV20-1 with TRBJ2-7; 8 bases map to TRBD2. The CDR3 consists of 14 residues. The J segment lost 0 bases and the V segment lost 5 bases, leaving 6 bases of the junction unmatched. Germline CDR1 reads DFQATT; CDR2 reads SNEGSKA (reference sequence).

This clone was counted many times. An end of the junction differs from the germline gene, which may be a read error. Additional DNA sequences in this sample encode the identical CDR3. The chain couples TRBV20-1 to TRBJ2-5; 9 nucleotides align to TRBD1. Germline V gene data show CDR1 as DFQATT and CDR2 as SNEGSKA (reference sequence). The CDR3 loop spans 15 amino acids. CDR3 amino acids: CSARDGDRVQETQYF. In DNA form, the CDR3 reads TGTAGTGCTAGAGATGGGGACAGGGTCCAAGAGACCCAGTACTTC.

This clone appeared a few times. This chain connects TRBV2 to TRBJ2-7; TRBD2 aligns across 9 bases. The CDR3 sequence is 15 residues long. Looked up from germline, CDR1 is SNHLY and CDR2 is FYNNEI. CDR3 amino acids: CDRTSASGNTYEQYF. CDR3 nucleotide sequence: TGTGACAGAACCTCCGCTAGCGGGAACACCTACGAGCAGTACTTC. Together with reference TRBV2 and TRBJ2-7, the CDR3 gives the full variable domain: EPEVTQTPSHQVTQMGQEVILRCVPISNHLYFYWYRQILGQKVEFLVSFYNNEISEKSEIFDDQFSVERPDGSNFTLKIRSTKLEDSAMYFCDRTSASGNTYEQYFGPGTRLTVT.

This clone was seen at least ten times. The chain has TRBV20-1 and TRBJ2-3, with 8 bases lining up with TRBD2. CDR1 is DFQATT, CDR2 SNEGSKA, per germline (reference sequence). The CDR3 consists of 15 residues. The trim removed 0 bases at V and 5 bases at J, leaving 7 bases unmatched. In nucleotides, the CDR3 is TGCAGTGCTAGAGACCCTAGCGGGTGGGTAGATACGCAGTATTTT. Translation gives CSARDPSGWVDTQYF.

V and J are TRBV19 and TRBJ1-5; 7 positions match TRBD1. The trim removed 7 bases at V and 6 bases at J, leaving 12 bases unmatched. The CDR3 is made up of 15 amino acids. Germline V lookup: CDR1 LNHDA, CDR2 SQIVND (reference sequence). This CDR3 is CASTLTGFGSQPQHF. Written as DNA, the CDR3 is TGTGCCAGTACCCTGACAGGGTTTGGGAGTCAGCCCCAGCATTTT.

In this sample, this clone turned up a few times. The genes are TRBV29-1 and TRBJ2-1, with a possible D match to TRBD2 (6 bases). The V gene lost 8 bases and the J gene lost 9 bases, with 17 bases spanning the gap. CDR1 and CDR2 from the germline V gene are SQVTM and ANQGSEA. The CDR3 is 12 amino acids. CDR3 nucleotides: TGCAGCACGTCGGGACTCCAGAGTGAGCAGTTCTTC. Protein product: CSTSGLQSEQFF.

V gene TRBV24-1 combines with J gene TRBJ1-1; TRBD1 aligns across 9 bases. CDR3 length: 12 amino acids. Germline CDR1 is KGHDR and CDR2 is SFDVKD. After removal of 10 bases from V and 11 bases from J, the junction contained 10 bases not matched to a gene. CDR3 nucleotide sequence: TGTGCCACTAGTAGACAGGGGGAGGAGGCTTTCTTT. It encodes CATSRQGEEAFF.

This clone was observed at least ten times. The gene calls are TRBV4-2 and TRBJ2-7; possible D gene TRBD2, 6 bases. The V end lost 1 base, the J end lost 1 base, and 11 bases lay between the germline ends. Germline CDR1 LGHNA, CDR2 YNFKEQ. This CDR3 is built from 15 residues. CDR3 residues: CASSQGGGESYEQYF. The CDR3 coding sequence is TGTGCCAGCAGCCAAGGTGGCGGGGAGTCCTACGAGCAGTACTTC.